This is a list of T cell receptor beta chains from one sample in a study of T-cell memory formation after mild COVID-19. TCRdb ran MiXCR on the 5' RACE reads and lists one entry per CDR3 protein. The repertoire holds 400,000 to 550,000 distinct CDR3 sequences, with around 25% as singletons. The sample comprised PBMCs or a T cell subset sorted from them (not recorded which). The source of these receptors is an adult woman who had mild COVID-19 (a few samples of this study predate the infection). Cell type and time point are not known. The CDR3 runs from the conserved cysteine through the conserved F or W. A D gene is named only where the DNA matches it firmly. Only some rows state a clone size, as once, few, many or a class for expanded clones.

TRBJ2-7 TRBD2 TRBV24-1 few TGTGCCACCGCGACCGGGAGGGTACCCTACGAGCAGTACTTC CATATGRVPYEQYF
TRBJ2-1 - TRBV7-9 - TGTGCCAGCAGCTTAGGGGGGACCGGGAAGCAGTTCTTC CASSLGGTGKQFF
TRBJ2-7 TRBD1 TRBV12-3/TRBV12-4 - TGTGCCAGCAGTCCGTCGGGACAGCCCTACGAGCAGTACTTC CASSPSGQPYEQYF
TRBJ2-5 TRBD2 TRBV5-4 few TGTGCCAGCAGCTCACAGCGGGGGCCCCTAGGGGAGACCCAGTACTTC CASSSQRGPLGETQYF
TRBJ2-7 TRBD2 TRBV6-5 - TGTGCCAGCAGTTACTCGGGACTAGCGGGAGGTACCTACGAGCAGTACTTC CASSYSGLAGGTYEQYF
TRBJ2-1 - TRBV24-1 few TGTGCCACCCTACACAGAGATTACAATGAGCAGTTCTTC CATLHRDYNEQFF
TRBJ2-1 TRBD2 TRBV20-1 few TGCAGTCAATTAGCGGGAGGCCCTAGGGGTGAGCAGTTCTTC CSQLAGGPRGEQFF
TRBJ2-7 - TRBV30 many TGTGCCTGGAGGGGGAGGTCCTCCTACGAGCAGTACTTC CAWRGRSSYEQYF
TRBJ1-1 - TRBV29-1 - TGCAGCACTGAAGTATGGCGGGGCCGGGGAACTGAAGCTTTCTTT CSTEVWRGRGTEAFF
TRBJ2-2 - TRBV5-6 few TGTGCCAGCAGTTCCGCGGGACATTTCACCGGGGAGCTGTTTTTT CASSSAGHFTGELFF
TRBJ2-7 TRBD1 TRBV27 - TGTGCCAGCAGCTTGGCCATCGGGACAGACTACGAGCAGTACTTC CASSLAIGTDYEQYF
TRBJ2-5 TRBD2 TRBV20-1 many TGCAGTGCTAGATTTGGTTCGTCAGCGGGACAAGAGACCCAGTACTTC CSARFGSSAGQETQYF
TRBJ2-3 TRBD1 TRBV7-8 - TGTGCCAGCAGCCCTCGACAGGGTTTCGCAGATACGCAGTATTTT CASSPRQGFADTQYF
TRBJ1-5 TRBD1 TRBV12-3/TRBV12-4 few TGTGCCAGCAGTACCGGACAGGGGGCTATCGGCAATCAGCCCCAGCATTTT CASSTGQGAIGNQPQHF
TRBJ2-7 - TRBV20-1 - TGCAGTGCTAGTATAGGGGCACGAACCTACGAGCAGTACTTC CSASIGARTYEQYF
TRBJ2-5 TRBD1 TRBV7-8 few TGTGCCAGCAGCTCACCGGGACAGAGTAGGACCCAGTACTTC CASSSPGQSRTQYF
TRBJ2-2 TRBD2 TRBV7-6 - TGTGCCAGCAGCTTCGTCAGCGGGAGGCTGAACACCGGGGAGCTGTTTTTT CASSFVSGRLNTGELFF
TRBJ2-5 - TRBV5-1 many TGCGCCAGCAGCTTGGAAGGGACCCAAGAGACCCAGTACTTC CASSLEGTQETQYF
TRBJ2-1 TRBD2 TRBV7-2 - TGTGCCAGCAGTCCCGCGGCGGGACTAGTTAACAATGAGCAGTTCTTC CASSPAAGLVNNEQFF
TRBJ2-5 TRBD1 TRBV12-3/TRBV12-4 - TGTGCCAGCAGTTCCGCCTCCGGGACAGGGACGGAGACCCAGTACTTC CASSSASGTGTETQYF
TRBJ2-7 - TRBV10-3 many TGTGCCATCAGTGACGTCGAGACCGCCTACGAGCAGTACTTC CAISDVETAYEQYF
TRBJ1-2 TRBD1 TRBV27 - TGTGCCAGCAGTCCCCGGGACAGGGGCCAAAACTATGGCTACACCTTC CASSPRDRGQNYGYTF
TRBJ2-7 - TRBV6-6 few TGTGCCAGCAGTTACACGACGGGGGAGACCTACGAGCAGTACTTC CASSYTTGETYEQYF
TRBJ2-1 TRBD2 TRBV7-3 - TGTGCCAGCAGCTCGACTAGCGGGGGGGCCAATGAGCAGTTCTTC CASSSTSGGANEQFF
TRBJ2-3 TRBD1 TRBV15 - TGTGCCACCAGCCAAGGAACAGGGGCCTCCACAGATACGCAGTATTTT CATSQGTGASTDTQYF
TRBJ1-1 TRBD1 TRBV29-1 - TGCAGCACCCGGGACAGACTGAACACTGAAGCTTTCTTT CSTRDRLNTEAFF
TRBJ2-5 - TRBV7-9 few TGTGCCAGCAGCTTAGACGGGTCCCAAGAGACCCAGTACTTC CASSLDGSQETQYF
TRBJ2-6 TRBD2 TRBV12-3/TRBV12-4 - TGTGCCAGCAGTTTTTCTTTAATAGCGGGAAGCTCTGGGGCCAACGTCCTGACTTTC CASSFSLIAGSSGANVLTF
TRBJ1-2 - TRBV5-6 - TGTGCCAGCAGCTTGGTGGGGAGTGACTATGGCTACACCTTC CASSLVGSDYGYTF
TRBJ2-1 TRBD1 TRBV29-1 many TGCAGCGTTGAGGACAGGGGCGATGAGCAGTTCTTC CSVEDRGDEQFF
TRBJ2-2 TRBD1 TRBV5-5 - TGTGCCAGCAGCTTGGAAGAGGGGGCGCATCCCGGGGAGCTGTTTTTT CASSLEEGAHPGELFF
TRBJ2-3 - TRBV12-3/TRBV12-4 few TGTGCCAGCAGTCTCAGGGGATCCATTACGCAGTATTTT CASSLRGSITQYF
TRBJ1-3 - TRBV15 - TGTGCCACCAGCAAGCAGGAGGACAGCCTCTTAACGTATTTT CATSKQEDSLLTYF
TRBJ2-7 TRBD1 TRBV28 - TGTGCCAGCAGTACCCCGGGACAGTACGAGCAGTACTTC CASSTPGQYEQYF
TRBJ2-7 - TRBV7-6 few TGTGCCAGCAGTACAACCGGGCCCTTCGGAGAGCAGTACTTC CASSTTGPFGEQYF
TRBJ1-2 - TRBV15 few TGTGCCACCAGCAGAGACCGCCCGGATTATAACTATGGCTACACCTTC CATSRDRPDYNYGYTF
TRBJ2-7 TRBD1 TRBV7-2 - TGTGCCAGCAGCTTAGGGGGGGGACAGGGTTCCTACGAGCAGTACTTC CASSLGGGQGSYEQYF
TRBJ1-2 - TRBV18 - TGTGCCAGCTCACGGGGGGCGGACTATGGCTACACCTTC CASSRGADYGYTF
TRBJ1-1 - TRBV2 - TGTGCCAGCAGAGAACAGGTGAAAGCTTTCTTT CASREQVKAFF
TRBJ2-7 TRBD2 TRBV10-3 - TGTACCATCAGTGAGTCGCCCCTCGCCCCCGGGACTAGCTACGAGCAGTACTTC CTISESPLAPGTSYEQYF
TRBJ2-2 - TRBV4-1 few TGCGCCAGCAGCCAACTCCCCTTAGTCGTCGGGGAGCTGTTTTTT CASSQLPLVVGELFF
TRBJ2-1 - TRBV9 - TGTGCCAGCAGCGTAGAAGGGGCTACCTACAATGAGCAGTTCTTC CASSVEGATYNEQFF
TRBJ2-7 TRBD1 TRBV7-9 few TGTGCCAGCAGCTTATTGACAGGGCGCGAGCAGTACTTC CASSLLTGREQYF
TRBJ2-2 - TRBV10-3 few TGTGCCATCAGTGAGTCAGGACAGATCGCGAACACCGGGGAGCTGTTTTTT CAISESGQIANTGELFF
TRBJ2-1 - TRBV7-9 - TGTGCCAGCACCGAAGAGGGGGGGGTATCCTACAATGAGCAGTTCTTC CASTEEGGVSYNEQFF
TRBJ2-7 - TRBV5-1 - TGCGCCATCAGCTGGGGGAGCTCCTACGAGCAGTACTTC CAISWGSSYEQYF
TRBJ2-1 - TRBV15 - TGTGCCACCAGCAGAGTGGTCTACAATGAGCAGTTCTTC CATSRVVYNEQFF
TRBJ2-1 TRBD2 TRBV5-4 - TGTGCCAGCCGGTGGAGCGGGAGAGTGGATGAGCAGTTCTTC CASRWSGRVDEQFF
TRBJ2-3 - TRBV9 - TGTGCCAGCAGCGTAGTCGGGGGGCGGGCCACAGATACGCAGTATTTT CASSVVGGRATDTQYF
TRBJ2-7 TRBD1 TRBV5-4 few TGTGCCAGCAGCCGGACAGGGGGCGACGAGCAGTACTTC CASSRTGGDEQYF
TRBJ2-5 - TRBV5-6 few TGTGCCAGCAGCTTCTCCAGGACCGACTTCCAAGAGACCCAGTACTTC CASSFSRTDFQETQYF
TRBJ1-4 - TRBV12-3/TRBV12-4 few TGTGCCAGCAGCCTGCAGGGCGTGCGTGAAAAACTGTTTTTT CASSLQGVREKLFF
TRBJ2-5 - TRBV12-3/TRBV12-4 few TGTGCCAGCAACCGGGACTCCCCGGGGACCCAGTACTTC CASNRDSPGTQYF
TRBJ2-1 - TRBV7-2 - TGTGCCAGCAGCGATGGGCACGGGACGGGCTACAATGAGCAGTTCTTC CASSDGHGTGYNEQFF
TRBJ2-5 - TRBV6-1 - TGTGCCAGCAGTGAAGCGGAGACCCAGTACTTC CASSEAETQYF